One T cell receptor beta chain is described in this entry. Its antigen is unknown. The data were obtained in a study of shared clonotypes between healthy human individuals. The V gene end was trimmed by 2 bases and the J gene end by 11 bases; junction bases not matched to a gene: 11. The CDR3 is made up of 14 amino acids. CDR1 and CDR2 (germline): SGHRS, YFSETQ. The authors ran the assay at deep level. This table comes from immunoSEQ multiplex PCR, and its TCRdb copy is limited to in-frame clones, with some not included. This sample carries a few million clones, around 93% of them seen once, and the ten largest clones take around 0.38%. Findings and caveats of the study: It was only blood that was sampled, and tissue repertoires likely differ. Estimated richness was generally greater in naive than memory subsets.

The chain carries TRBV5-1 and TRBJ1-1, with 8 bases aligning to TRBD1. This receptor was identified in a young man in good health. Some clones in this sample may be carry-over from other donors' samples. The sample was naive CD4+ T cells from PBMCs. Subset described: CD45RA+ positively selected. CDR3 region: CASSLTFGQGAAFF. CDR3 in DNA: TGCGCCAGCAGCTTAACGTTCGGCCAGGGGGCTGCTTTCTTT.